These 17 T cell receptor beta chains originate from one sample sequenced in a study of B cell selection in AIRE deficiency (dated by TCRdb to 2018 to 2020). CD4+CD25hiCD127low/negative cells were sorted as the regulatory T cell population. Library preparation employed the immunoSEQ multiplex PCR assay. The immuneACCESS repertoire file appears here via TCRdb, limited to in-frame rearrangements. These files lack a portion of the clones; in checked studies, under half of the deficit traces to unresolved V genes, and the cause of the others is not known. In this sample the table shows 28,000 or so clones, about 90% of which occur a single time. The top ten constitute 1% to 1.4% of the sample. The sample was CD4+CD25+ Tregs sorted from PBMCs. These receptor sequences come from a human donor in good health.

The chain links TRBV9 to TRBJ2-5, with 13 bases identical to TRBD2. The germline V gene has CDR1 SGDLS and CDR2 YYNGEE. V dropped 4 bases and J dropped 2; count of bases not matched to a gene: 8. CDR3 length: 17 residues. CDR3 DNA: TGTGCCAGCAGCCCCGGGGGACTAGCGGGGCGACAAGAGACCCAGTACTTC. Its translation is CASSPGGLAGRQETQYF.

The chain is built from TRBV2 and TRBJ2-3; TRBD2 aligns across 11 bases. The V segment lost 6 bases and the J segment 5 bases; nucleotides outside the gene matches: 10. Germline CDR1 SNHLY, CDR2 FYNNEI. This CDR3 comprises 16 residues. This chain's CDR3 is CASRTLAGVEGDTQYF. The CDR3 DNA follows: TGTGCCAGCAGGACACTAGCGGGGGTTGAAGGAGATACGCAGTATTTT.

The rearrangement joins TRBV5-1 to TRBJ2-2; the D is unclear. This CDR3 comprises 13 residues. With 6 bases removed from V and 6 bases from J, the gap between germline ends came to 12 bases. Germline V gene sequence: CDR1 SGHRS, CDR2 YFSETQ. CDR3 sequence (DNA): TGCGCCAGCAACGCCCTTCAGGCCGGGGAGCTGTTTTTT. Protein sequence: CASNALQAGELFF.

This clone came up a few times. V usage is TRBV5-1 and J usage is TRBJ2-1; D is unresolved. Trimming removed 6 bases from V and 7 bases from J, with 11 bases in between. Germline-derived CDR1 and CDR2 are SGHRS and YFSETQ. CDR3 length: 12 residues. CDR3 in DNA: TGCGCCAGCACCCTCCGGAGAAATGAGCAGTTCTTC. Its translation: CASTLRRNEQFF.

V usage is TRBV5-1 and J usage is TRBJ2-5, with 11 bases matching TRBD2. The CDR3 sequence is 15 residues long. Germline CDR1 and CDR2: SGHRS and YFSETQ. With V trimmed by 4 bases and J by 6 bases, 8 bases remained unmatched. The CDR3 protein is CASSPLLAGEKTQYF. CDR3 DNA: TGCGCCAGCAGCCCGCTACTAGCGGGGGAAAAGACCCAGTACTTC.

The CDR3, as DNA: TGTGCCAGCAGCGCAGCGACGCCCGGCCTTACTGAAGCTTTCTTT. Amino acid sequence: CASSAATPGLTEAFF. This chain connects TRBV9 to TRBJ1-1; the D is unclear. This CDR3 is 15 amino acids long. The germline V gene encodes CDR1 SGDLS and CDR2 YYNGEE. Between the trimmed V and J ends, which lost 3 bases and 5 bases, there was a span of 17 bases.

The CDR3 nucleotides read TGCAGCGTCGCATTGGGGGGGTTGAGCACAGATACGCAGTATTTT. This sequence encodes CSVALGGLSTDTQYF. V is TRBV29-1 and J is TRBJ2-3; 7 nucleotides match TRBD2. The CDR3 loop spans 15 amino acids. Trimming cost V 6 bases and J 0 bases; bases outside gene matches: 9. In germline, CDR1 is SQVTM, CDR2 ANQGSEA.

V gene TRBV27 combines with J gene TRBJ2-5, with a weak D call TRBD1 (5 bases). Germline V lookup: CDR1 MNHEY, CDR2 SMNVEV (reference sequence). V lost 3 bases and J lost 5, with 13 bases in between. The CDR3 extends over 14 amino acids. CDR3 DNA sequence: TGTGCCAGCAGTTTTTTAGGGGCCTGGGAGACCCAGTACTTC. It translates to CASSFLGAWETQYF.

This rearrangement joins TRBV5-1 to TRBJ2-2, with TRBD2 matching over 7 bases. Germline assignment: CDR1 SGHRS and CDR2 YFSETQ. CDR3 length equals 15 residues. With V trimmed by 7 bases and J by 1 base, 7 bases remained unmatched. The CDR3 loop is CASRGLAENTGELFF. The CDR3 DNA sequence: TGCGCCAGCCGGGGTCTAGCGGAGAACACCGGGGAGCTGTTTTTT.

The rearrangement joins TRBV2 to TRBJ2-7; no clear D gene. Germline assignment: CDR1 SNHLY and CDR2 FYNNEI. CDR3 length equals 13 residues. Between the trimmed V and J ends, which lost 5 bases and 0 bases, there was a span of 8 bases. CDR3 protein: CASSSDISYEQYF. CDR3 bases: TGTGCCAGCAGTTCAGACATCTCCTACGAGCAGTACTTC.

The rearrangement uses TRBV5-5 and TRBJ1-4; 7 nucleotides line up with TRBD1. The CDR3 runs 13 residues. V was clipped by 5 bases and J by 6 bases; unmatched bases: 4. The germline gives CDR1 SGHKS, CDR2 YYEKEE (reference sequence). The CDR3 reads CASRTGRDEKLFF. In DNA, the CDR3 is TGTGCCAGCAGGACAGGGAGAGATGAAAAACTGTTTTTT.

This clone was observed a single time. DNA of the CDR3: TGTGCCAGCAGTTATGCGGGGACAGATACGCAGTATTTT. Amino acid sequence: CASSYAGTDTQYF. The V call is TRBV6-5, the J call TRBJ2-3; D may be TRBD2 (6 bases). V gave up 3 bases and J gave up 3 bases, with 7 bases separating them. Germline V CDR1 and CDR2: MNHEY, SVGAGI. The CDR3 contains 13 residues.

CDR3 loop: CASSVDGSSGNTIYF. As DNA, the CDR3 is TGTGCCAGCAGCGTAGATGGCAGCTCTGGAAACACCATATATTTT. The chain couples TRBV9 to TRBJ1-3; D remains unclear. The CDR3 runs to 15 residues. The germline CDR1 and CDR2 sequences are SGDLS and YYNGEE. V dropped 0 bases and J dropped 0 bases, with 7 bases sitting between them.

V is TRBV5-1 and J is TRBJ2-5; 10 bases are shared with TRBD1. Trimming cost V 4 bases and J 11 bases; bases outside gene matches: 11. Per the germline V gene, CDR1 is SGHRS and CDR2 is YFSETQ. The CDR3 runs to 14 residues. This CDR3 reads CASSGRDRGREQYF. CDR3 DNA sequence: TGCGCCAGCAGCGGCCGGGACAGGGGACGGGAGCAGTACTTC.

This clone was observed a single time. The chain has TRBV7-8 and TRBJ2-2, with D perhaps matching TRBD2 (5 bases). The CDR3 spans 15 residues. CDR1 SGHVS and CDR2 FQNEAQ come from the germline V gene. Trimming cost V 3 bases and J 4 bases, with 12 bases left between them. In DNA form, the CDR3 reads TGTGCCAGCAGCTTCGGGGTTTGGGGCACCGGGGAGCTGTTTTTT. Its translation: CASSFGVWGTGELFF.

This sequence joins TRBV28 and TRBJ2-2; TRBD1 matches at 9 bases. The CDR3 has 13 residues. The germline CDR1 and CDR2 sequences are MDHEN and SYDVKM. The junction had 5 bases not matched to a gene; V was cut back by 8 bases and J by 7 bases. CDR3 sequence: CASHRGRGGELFF. The DNA for the CDR3 is TGTGCCAGCCACAGGGGGCGCGGCGGGGAGCTGTTTTTT.

This rearrangement joins TRBV27 to TRBJ1-1; tentative D call: TRBD1 (6 bases). CDR3 size: 12 residues. V was pared by 6 bases and J by 4 bases, with 9 bases between. Germline values: CDR1 MNHEY, CDR2 SMNVEV (reference sequence). CDR3 residues: CASRGTRTEAFF. The CDR3 coding sequence is TGTGCCAGCAGGGGGACACGCACTGAAGCTTTCTTT.